These 18 T cell receptor beta chains originate from one sample sequenced in a study of beta chain features in type 1 diabetes. Expressed TCRB transcripts were sequenced, since all the RNA that had been isolated was reverse transcribed. The table came from immunoSEQ multiplex PCR; TCRdb's copy has only in-frame clones and leaves some out. The table includes approximately 120,000 clones, around 40% detected once. Sequenced material: stem cell memory CD4+ T cells from blood. The receptors stem from a woman between 18 and 30 years old in good health.

The chain is built from TRBV18 and TRBJ2-1; no reliable D call. The germline V gene encodes CDR1 KGHSH and CDR2 LQKENI. The CDR3 is 12 residues long. Trimming took 2 bases from V and 10 from J, leaving 9 bases between them. In DNA form, the CDR3 reads TGTGCCAGCTCACCATTGAGGAAGGAGCAGTTCTTC. This gives the protein CASSPLRKEQFF.

The chain uses TRBV6-5 and TRBJ1-5; D gene ambiguous. Germline V gene sequence: CDR1 MNHEY, CDR2 SVGAGI. Deletions cut 2 bases from V and 10 bases from J, with 15 bases between. This CDR3 is built from 14 residues. CDR3 in DNA: TGTGCCAGCAGTTACGCACATAGCAGTTCACCCCAGCATTTT. Its translation: CASSYAHSSSPQHF.

The V call is TRBV23-1, the J call TRBJ1-1; 7 positions agree with TRBD1. TRBV23-1 is known as an ORF, though its function is uncertain. V lost 6 bases and J lost 5; bases outside the gene matches: 9. The CDR3 is made up of 14 amino acids. The chain's CDR3 is CASSPGQVRTEAFF. CDR3 nucleotides: TGCGCCAGCAGCCCTGGACAGGTGAGGACTGAAGCTTTCTTT.

The sample holds a few counts of this clone. The V and J genes are TRBV25-1 and TRBJ2-7; D call uncertain. Germline CDR1 reads MGHDK; CDR2 reads SYGVNS. V was cut by 6 bases and J by 0 bases, with 18 bases left in between. The CDR3 extends over 16 amino acids. In DNA form, the CDR3 reads TGTGCCAGCAGCCGTTTGACGACGGCGGCCTCCTACGAGCAGTACTTC. Translated, it gives CASSRLTTAASYEQYF.

The chain uses TRBV19 and TRBJ2-3; no reliable D call. The V gene's germline CDR1 is LNHDA and CDR2 SQIVND (reference sequence). The CDR3 contains 14 residues. V lost 7 bases to trimming and J lost 2 bases, with 13 bases between them. CDR3 protein: CASNRASSTDTQYF. The CDR3 DNA reads as TGTGCCAGTAACCGAGCGTCTTCCACAGATACGCAGTATTTT.

The rearrangement joins TRBV29-1 to TRBJ1-1, with D maybe TRBD1 (5 bases). Germline CDR1 reads SQVTM; CDR2 reads ANQGSEA. V was cut by 8 bases and J by 4 bases, with 14 bases left in between. The CDR3 extends over 12 amino acids. This CDR3 reads CSSSWGGTEAFF. CDR3 DNA sequence: TGCAGCAGTTCTTGGGGGGGCACTGAAGCTTTCTTT.

This chain joins TRBV6-5 and TRBJ2-7; 7 bases line up with TRBD2. CDR1 is MNHEY, CDR2 SVGAGI, per germline. Unmatched junction bases numbered 2, after V lost 3 bases and J lost 9 bases. CDR3 size: 11 residues. CDR3 protein: CASSYGGVQYF. The CDR3 region has the DNA TGTGCCAGCAGTTATGGGGGGGTGCAGTACTTC.

The chain couples TRBV28 to TRBJ2-7; TRBD2 aligns across 12 bases. CDR3 length: 14 amino acids. CDR1 and CDR2 (germline): MDHEN, SYDVKM. The ends lost 6 bases at V and 0 bases at J; junction bases unmatched: 0. CDR3: CASRLAGGSYEQYF. DNA for the CDR3: TGTGCCAGCAGACTAGCGGGAGGCTCCTACGAGCAGTACTTC.

The chain carries TRBV11-1 and TRBJ2-7; D not resolved. The V gene's germline CDR1 is SGHAT and CDR2 FQDESV (reference sequence). The CDR3 is 15 residues long. V gave up 3 bases and J gave up 4 bases, with 16 bases separating them. The CDR3 DNA is TGTGCCAGCAGCTTCAGACTTCATCGCGGATACGAGCAGTACTTC. Translating gives CASSFRLHRGYEQYF.

The V gene is TRBV7-6, the J gene TRBJ1-1; no definite D call. V lost 5 bases to trimming and J lost 7 bases, with 20 bases between them. CDR3 size: 15 residues. The germline gives CDR1 SGHVS, CDR2 FNYEAQ. The CDR3, as DNA: TGTGCCAGCAGCCCCATGGTTGTCGGGAACGGTGAAGCTTTCTTT. It translates to CASSPMVVGNGEAFF. The whole variable domain, filled in from reference TRBV7-6 and TRBJ1-1, reads GAGVSQSPRYKVTKRGQDVALRCDPISGHVSLYWYRQALGQGPEFLTYFNYEAQQDKSGLPNDRFSAERPEGSISTLTIQRTEQRDSAMYRCASSPMVVGNGEAFFGQGTRLTVV.

There are a few counts of this clone. The junction departs from the called germline gene at one end, perhaps through a read error. This sample also contains other DNA sequences that code for the same CDR3. CDR3 bases: TGTGCCAGCAGCTTGAACTCTGAAGCTTTCTTT. Its protein is CASSLNSEAFF. The V call is TRBV7-9, the J call TRBJ1-1, with D uncertain. Germline CDR1 reads SEHNR; CDR2 reads FQNEAQ (reference sequence). The CDR3 consists of 11 residues.

This clone was seen a few times. This chain joins TRBV14 and TRBJ2-1, with D perhaps matching TRBD2 (5 bases). Deletions cut 4 bases from V and 6 bases from J, with 13 bases between. The CDR3 spans 14 residues. Germline V CDR1 and CDR2: SGHDN, FVKESK. The CDR3 reads CASSPKRGINEQFF. Here the CDR3 DNA reads TGTGCCAGCAGCCCCAAACGAGGGATCAATGAGCAGTTCTTC.

The chain has TRBV5-1 and TRBJ2-7; 10 bases match TRBD1. V lost 1 base and J lost 4; bases outside the gene matches: 5. Germline V gene data show CDR1 as SGHRS and CDR2 as YFSETQ. CDR3 length: 15 residues. The CDR3 loop is CASSLTTGGTYEQYF. The CDR3 nucleotides are TGCGCCAGCAGCTTGACGACAGGGGGCACGTACGAGCAGTACTTC.

The chain recombines TRBV29-1 with TRBJ1-4; a possible D gene is TRBD1 (5 bases). With 1 base removed from V and 7 bases from J, the gap between germline ends came to 10 bases. Germline V gene data show CDR1 as SQVTM and CDR2 as ANQGSEA. The CDR3 contains 13 residues. CDR3 sequence: CSVEARAGEKLFF. The CDR3 DNA is TGCAGCGTTGAAGCCAGGGCTGGTGAAAAACTGTTTTTT.

The rearrangement uses TRBV9 and TRBJ2-3; D call uncertain. The V end was cut by 4 bases, the J end by 1 base, with 4 bases between. The CDR3 loop spans 12 amino acids. CDR1 and CDR2 (germline): SGDLS, YYNGEE. CDR3 nucleotide sequence: TGTGCCAGCAGCCCAGGCACAGATACGCAGTATTTT. Amino acid sequence: CASSPGTDTQYF.

This sequence joins TRBV7-3 and TRBJ2-5; 7 bases agree with TRBD2. V lost 0 bases and J lost 1; bases outside the gene matches: 5. Germline V gene lookup returns CDR1 SGHTA and CDR2 FQGTGA. The CDR3 has 16 amino acids. CDR3 sequence reads: CASSLTFASGQETQYF. The DNA of the CDR3 is TGTGCCAGCAGCTTAACGTTTGCTAGCGGCCAAGAGACCCAGTACTTC.

There are many counts of this clone. V usage is TRBV30 and J usage is TRBJ2-7, with TRBD2 identical over 14 bases. The CDR3 covers 15 residues. Germline V gene sequence: CDR1 GTSNPN, CDR2 SVGIG (reference sequence). V lost 2 bases, J lost 6 bases, and 6 bases stayed unmatched. CDR3 coding DNA: TGTGCCTGGAGTCCCGGGACTAGCGGGAGAGGCGAGCAGTACTTC. This codes for CAWSPGTSGRGEQYF.

This sequence joins TRBV9 and TRBJ2-1; 8 bases align to TRBD2. The CDR3 length is 15 residues. Per the germline V gene, CDR1 is SGDLS and CDR2 is YYNGEE. V shed 0 bases, J shed 9 bases, and the junction held 8 bases outside the gene matches. The CDR3 loop is CASSVEAGGKGEQFF. The CDR3 bases are TGTGCCAGCAGCGTAGAGGCGGGAGGAAAGGGTGAGCAGTTCTTC. The full variable domain, its missing parts supplied by reference TRBV9 and TRBJ2-1, is DSGVTQTPKHLITATGQRVTLRCSPRSGDLSVYWYQQSLDQGLQFLIQYYNGEERAKGNILERFSAQQFPDLHSELNLSSLELGDSALYFCASSVEAGGKGEQFFGPGTRLTVL.